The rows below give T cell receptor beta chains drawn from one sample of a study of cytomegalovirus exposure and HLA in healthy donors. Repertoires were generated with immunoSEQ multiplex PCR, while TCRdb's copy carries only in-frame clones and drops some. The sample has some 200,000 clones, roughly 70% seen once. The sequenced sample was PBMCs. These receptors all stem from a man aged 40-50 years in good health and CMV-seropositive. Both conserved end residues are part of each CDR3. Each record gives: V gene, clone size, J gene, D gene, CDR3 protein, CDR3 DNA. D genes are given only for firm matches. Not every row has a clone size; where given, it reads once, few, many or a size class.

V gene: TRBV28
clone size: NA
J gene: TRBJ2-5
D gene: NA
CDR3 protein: CASSLAIGGGGETQYF
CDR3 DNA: TGTGCCAGCAGTTTGGCCATTGGAGGGGGGGGAGAGACCCAGTACTTC

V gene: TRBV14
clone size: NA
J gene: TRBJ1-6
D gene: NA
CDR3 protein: CASSQTDYNSPLHF
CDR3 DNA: TGTGCCAGCAGCCAAACAGATTATAATTCACCCCTCCACTTT

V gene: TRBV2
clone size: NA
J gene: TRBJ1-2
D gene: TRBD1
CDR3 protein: CASSTRQGCGYTF
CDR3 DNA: TGTGCCAGCAGTACCCGACAGGGGTGTGGCTACACCTTC

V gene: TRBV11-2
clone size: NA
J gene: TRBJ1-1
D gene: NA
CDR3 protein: CASRLGLGAKAEAFF
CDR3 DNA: TGTGCCAGCAGGTTGGGGTTAGGGGCGAAGGCTGAAGCTTTCTTT

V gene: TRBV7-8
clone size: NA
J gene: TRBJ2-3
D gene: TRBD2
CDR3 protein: CASSLEGGGAVTDTQYF
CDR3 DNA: TGTGCCAGCAGCTTAGAAGGCGGGGGGGCCGTCACAGATACGCAGTATTTT

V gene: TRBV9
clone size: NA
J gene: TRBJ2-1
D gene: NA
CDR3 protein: CASSSRQNLTALDEQFF
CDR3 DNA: TGTGCCAGCAGCTCACGCCAAAACTTGACAGCATTGGATGAGCAGTTCTTC

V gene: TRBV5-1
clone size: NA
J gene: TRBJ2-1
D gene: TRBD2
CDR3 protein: CASSSGASSGLSSEQFF
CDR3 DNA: TGCGCCAGCAGCTCGGGTGCGTCTAGCGGGCTGAGTTCTGAGCAGTTCTTC

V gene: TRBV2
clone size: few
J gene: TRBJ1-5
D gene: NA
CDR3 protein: CASSASWSGNQPQHF
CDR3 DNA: TGTGCCAGCAGTGCCTCCTGGTCGGGCAATCAGCCCCAGCATTTT

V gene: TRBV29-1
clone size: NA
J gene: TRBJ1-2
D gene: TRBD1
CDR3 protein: CSVTLSGDRGFPYGYTF
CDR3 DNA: TGCAGCGTCACATTAAGCGGGGACAGGGGCTTCCCCTATGGCTACACCTTC

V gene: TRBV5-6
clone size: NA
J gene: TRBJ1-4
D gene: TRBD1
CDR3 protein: CASSSNPGGEGEKLFF
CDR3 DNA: TGTGCCAGCAGCTCGAACCCAGGGGGAGAGGGAGAAAAACTGTTTTTT

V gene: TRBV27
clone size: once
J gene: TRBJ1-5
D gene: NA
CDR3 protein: CASSLLSGANQPQHF
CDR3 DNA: TGTGCCAGCAGTTTATTATCTGGGGCCAATCAGCCCCAGCATTTT

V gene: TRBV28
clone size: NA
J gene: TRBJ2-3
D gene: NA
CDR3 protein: CASSLLTGGKDTQYF
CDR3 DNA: TGTGCCAGCAGTTTATTAACCGGGGGAAAAGATACGCAGTATTTT

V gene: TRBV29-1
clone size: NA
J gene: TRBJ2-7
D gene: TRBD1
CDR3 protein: CSVDLGQGYEQYF
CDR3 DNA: TGCAGCGTAGATCTGGGACAGGGATACGAGCAGTACTTC

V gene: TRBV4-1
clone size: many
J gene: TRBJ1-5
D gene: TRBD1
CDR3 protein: CASSQAFQGQVKRQPQHF
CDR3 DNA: TGCGCCAGCAGCCAAGCGTTTCAGGGACAGGTGAAGCGTCAGCCCCAGCATTTT

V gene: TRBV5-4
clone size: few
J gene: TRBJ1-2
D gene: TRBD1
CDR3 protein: CALTGGPNYGYTF
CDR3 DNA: TGTGCCTTAACAGGGGGCCCTAACTATGGCTACACCTTC

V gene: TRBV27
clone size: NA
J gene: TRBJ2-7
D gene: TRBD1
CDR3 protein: CASSAPGGTGSSYEQYF
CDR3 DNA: TGTGCCAGCAGTGCCCCCGGTGGGACAGGGAGCTCCTACGAGCAGTACTTC

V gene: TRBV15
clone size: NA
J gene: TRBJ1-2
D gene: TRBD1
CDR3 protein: CATSREIDRGLDGYTF
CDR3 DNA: TGTGCCACCAGCAGAGAAATAGACAGGGGGCTCGATGGCTACACCTTC

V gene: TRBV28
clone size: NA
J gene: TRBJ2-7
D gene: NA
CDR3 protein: CASSPHQTYEQYF
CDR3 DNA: TGTGCCAGCAGCCCCCACCAGACCTACGAGCAGTACTTC

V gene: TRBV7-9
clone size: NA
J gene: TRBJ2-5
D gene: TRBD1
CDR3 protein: CASSLAQGEKETQYF
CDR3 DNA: TGTGCCAGCAGCTTAGCCCAGGGGGAAAAAGAGACCCAGTACTTC

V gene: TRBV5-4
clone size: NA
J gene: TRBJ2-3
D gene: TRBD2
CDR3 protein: CASSSGGGRVDTQYF
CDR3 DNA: TGTGCCAGCAGCTCCGGGGGGGGCCGGGTAGATACGCAGTATTTT

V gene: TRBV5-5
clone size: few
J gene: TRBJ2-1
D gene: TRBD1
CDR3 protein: CASSPPGQGAYEQFF
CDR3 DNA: TGTGCCAGCAGCCCGCCGGGACAGGGGGCCTATGAGCAGTTCTTC

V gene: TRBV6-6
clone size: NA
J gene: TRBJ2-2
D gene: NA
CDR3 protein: CAGGRVGRGELFF
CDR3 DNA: TGTGCGGGCGGCAGAGTGGGGCGTGGGGAGCTGTTTTTT